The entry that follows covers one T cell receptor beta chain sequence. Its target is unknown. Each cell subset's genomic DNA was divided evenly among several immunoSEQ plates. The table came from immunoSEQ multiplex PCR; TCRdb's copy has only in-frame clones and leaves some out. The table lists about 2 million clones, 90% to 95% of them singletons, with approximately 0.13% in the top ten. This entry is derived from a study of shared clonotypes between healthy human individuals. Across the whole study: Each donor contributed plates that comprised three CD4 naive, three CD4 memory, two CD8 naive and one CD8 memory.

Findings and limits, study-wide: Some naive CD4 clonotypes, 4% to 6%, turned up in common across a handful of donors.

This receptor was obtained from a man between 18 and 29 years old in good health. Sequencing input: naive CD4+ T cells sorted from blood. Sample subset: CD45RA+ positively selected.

CDR3 sequence reads: CASSLPASGNTIYF. Here the CDR3 DNA reads TGTGCCAGCAGCTTACCGGCCTCTGGAAACACCATATATTTT. V gene TRBV7-3 combines with J gene TRBJ1-3; no reliable D call. V was clipped by 2 bases and J by 0 bases, with 5 bases between them. The V gene's germline CDR1 is SGHTA and CDR2 FQGTGA. The CDR3 consists of 14 residues.